The 26 T cell receptor beta chains presented below share a single source sample, sequenced in a study of regulatory T cells in long-lasting Graves disease. Documented time point: newly diagnosed GD, antithyroid drugs for less than 3 months. From RNA extracted from PBMCs, the TCR library was made. In building TCR beta libraries, iRepertoire HTBI primers were used together with Arm-PCR of CDR3 regions. One entry per CDR3 protein results from TCRdb running MiXCR on the multiplex PCR reads. The sample records 550,000 to 650,000 distinct CDR3 sequences, about 16% being singletons. These data also featured in a second study, about T cells in Graves' hyperthyroidism and ophthalmopathy.

The sequences come from peripheral blood mononuclear cells (PBMCs), collected at new diagnosis, from a patient treated with antithyroid drugs. These receptors were taken from a man younger than 35 with Graves disease.

This chain links TRBV7-9 with TRBJ2-7; 9 bases match TRBD1. The germline V gene has CDR1 SEHNR and CDR2 FQNEAQ (reference sequence). Germline trimming cut 3 bases from V and 7 bases from J; bases unmatched to any gene: 7. The CDR3 runs 14 residues. The CDR3 reads CASSFGQGQEEQYF. The CDR3 nucleotides read TGTGCCAGCAGCTTTGGACAGGGGCAAGAGGAGCAGTACTTC.

This clonotype was recorded many times. This chain connects TRBV24-1 to TRBJ2-5; 9 bases agree with TRBD1. The length of the CDR3 is 15 residues. Unmatched junction bases numbered 5, after V lost 2 bases and J lost 5 bases. The germline CDR1 and CDR2 sequences are KGHDR and SFDVKD. The CDR3 region is CATSDSRQGGETQYF. Written as DNA, the CDR3 is TGTGCCACCAGTGATTCCAGACAGGGGGGGGAGACCCAGTACTTC.

This clonotype appeared a few times. This chain links TRBV7-2 with TRBJ1-4; a weak D match, TRBD1 (5 bases). The germline CDR1 and CDR2 sequences are SGHTA and FQGNSA. Trimming took off 4 bases at V and 3 bases at J, with 9 bases between the two ends. The CDR3 has 14 amino acids. The CDR3 here is CASSSPGPNEKLFF. For the CDR3, the DNA is TGTGCCAGCAGCTCTCCGGGACCTAATGAAAAACTGTTTTTT.

This clonotype has ten or more counts. The chain joins TRBV27 to TRBJ1-5; D remains unclear. The CDR3 has 16 residues. The V end was cut by 4 bases, the J end by 0 bases, with 13 bases between. Germline CDR1 and CDR2: MNHEY and SMNVEV (reference sequence). The CDR3 is CASSSRRESSNQPQHF. CDR3 DNA: TGTGCCAGCAGTTCCCGGCGAGAAAGTAGCAATCAGCCCCAGCATTTT.

A few counts support this clonotype. J is TRBJ1-3 and V is TRBV11-2, with no clear D. CDR1 is SGHAT, CDR2 FQNNGV, per germline. This CDR3 has 18 residues. V lost 1 base to trimming and J lost 3 bases, with 19 bases between them. This CDR3 reads CASSLARVLTSSGNTIYF. The CDR3 DNA follows: TGTGCCAGCAGCTTAGCCCGGGTCCTAACCTCTAGTGGAAACACCATATATTTT.

This clonotype occurred many times. V is TRBV5-1 and J is TRBJ2-5, with 10 bases matching TRBD1. The J segment lost 5 bases and the V segment lost 4 bases, leaving 11 bases of the junction unmatched. In germline, CDR1 is SGHRS, CDR2 YFSETQ. The CDR3 is 16 residues long. In DNA form, the CDR3 reads TGCGCCAGCAGCCCAGCCCGACAGGGGGCTGGGGAGACCCAGTACTTC. Amino acid sequence: CASSPARQGAGETQYF.

The sample holds a few counts of this clonotype. Just one base apart from a much larger clone, this may be a read error. V gene TRBV20-1 combines with J gene TRBJ2-7, with 12 bases lining up with TRBD2. Germline V gene data show CDR1 as DFQATT and CDR2 as SNEGSKA (reference sequence). The CDR3 sequence is 13 residues long. The junction had 1 base not matched to a gene; V was cut back by 4 bases and J by 3 bases. CDR3 residues: CSAKTSGSYEQYF. CDR3 coding DNA: TGCAGTGCTAAGACTAGCGGGAGCTACGAGCAGTACTTC.

At least ten counts were recorded for this clonotype. This chain uses TRBV6-1 with TRBJ2-5, with 9 bases aligning to TRBD1. Losses at the gene ends were 8 bases for V and 5 bases for J; bases not matched to a gene: 0. The germline V gene encodes CDR1 MNHNS and CDR2 SASEGT. The CDR3 sequence is 11 residues long. Here the CDR3 reads CASGTGETQYF. The CDR3 DNA reads as TGTGCCAGCGGGACAGGGGAGACCCAGTACTTC.

In this sample, this clonotype turned up many times. The chain has TRBV27 and TRBJ1-2, with a possible D match to TRBD1 (5 bases). CDR1 is MNHEY and CDR2 is SMNVEV in the germline V gene (reference sequence). This CDR3 has 13 residues. V was shortened by 2 bases and J by 8 bases, with 12 bases between the two germline ends. The CDR3 region has the DNA TGTGCCAGCAGTTTAAGGACATCGGAGGGCTACACCTTC. Its protein product is CASSLRTSEGYTF.

The chain's CDR3 is CASPGLYLGELFF. The CDR3 DNA follows: TGTGCCAGCCCAGGGCTATACTTGGGGGAGCTGTTTTTT. V usage is TRBV28 and J usage is TRBJ2-2, with TRBD1 as a possible D gene (5 bases). Per germline, CDR1 MDHEN and CDR2 SYDVKM. This CDR3 spans 13 amino acids. The V gene lost 8 bases and the J gene lost 8 bases, with 15 bases spanning the gap.

This chain joins TRBV29-1 and TRBJ2-7, with D perhaps TRBD2 (7 bases). V lost 3 bases and J 4 bases, leaving 19 bases between the germline ends. Germline V CDR1 and CDR2: SQVTM, ANQGSEA. The CDR3 sequence is 15 residues long. The CDR3 sequence: CSVERGGGDSYEQYF. CDR3 sequence (DNA): TGCAGCGTTGAGAGGGGGGGCGGGGACTCTTACGAGCAGTACTTC.

This clonotype was seen a few times. The chain employs TRBV5-4 and TRBJ2-1; 13 bases map to TRBD2. The CDR3 extends over 19 amino acids. The germline V gene has CDR1 SGHNT and CDR2 YYREEE (reference sequence). V trimming: 0 bases; J trimming: 1 base; junction bases outside the gene matches: 7. For the CDR3, the DNA is TGTGCCAGCAGCTTGGATGCACTAGCGGGAGGGAGGTCCTACAATGAGCAGTTCTTC. Its translation: CASSLDALAGGRSYNEQFF.

This clonotype was observed a few times. This chain links TRBV27 with TRBJ2-5, with D possibly TRBD1 on 6 matching bases. V was shortened by 3 bases and J by 5 bases, with 13 bases between the two germline ends. The CDR3 loop spans 14 amino acids. Looked up from germline, CDR1 is MNHEY and CDR2 is SMNVEV (reference sequence). DNA of the CDR3: TGTGCCAGCAGTTTCGGTCAGGGGTGGGAGACCCAGTACTTC. It translates to CASSFGQGWETQYF.

This clonotype appeared a few times. The CDR3 nucleotides read TGTGCCAGCAGCCTACCCTTAGCGGGAGTTGACTACAATGAGCAGTTCTTC. Its protein product is CASSLPLAGVDYNEQFF. The V call is TRBV7-9, the J call TRBJ2-1; 9 nucleotides agree with TRBD2. The length of the CDR3 is 17 residues. The trim removed 5 bases at V and 3 bases at J, leaving 11 bases unmatched. Germline CDR1 and CDR2: SEHNR and FQNEAQ (reference sequence).

The V gene is TRBV7-3, the J gene TRBJ2-5; the D gene is possibly TRBD1 (7 bases). The CDR3 runs 15 residues. Germline V CDR1 and CDR2: SGHTA, FQGTGA. Deletions cut 8 bases from V and 5 bases from J, with 21 bases between. CDR3 amino acids: CASHLMQGGWETQYF. The DNA of the CDR3 is TGTGCCAGCCACCTTATGCAGGGGGGTTGGGAGACCCAGTACTTC.

The chain employs TRBV5-1 and TRBJ2-2; D perhaps matches TRBD1 (5 bases). Trimming pared 3 bases from V and 4 bases from J, leaving 16 bases between. CDR3 length: 16 residues. Germline V lookup: CDR1 SGHRS, CDR2 YFSETQ. The CDR3 nucleotides read TGCGCCAGCAGCTCTGCGAGAACAGGAGTCACCGGGGAGCTGTTTTTT. Protein product: CASSSARTGVTGELFF.

The chain combines TRBV5-1 with TRBJ1-1, with 9 bases lining up with TRBD1. The CDR3 length is 18 residues. J gave up 0 bases and V 4 bases, and 13 bases lay outside the gene matches. CDR1 and CDR2 (germline): SGHRS, YFSETQ. CDR3 sequence: CASSPDRGPHPMNTEAFF. CDR3 bases: TGCGCCAGCAGCCCGGACAGGGGCCCCCATCCCATGAACACTGAAGCTTTCTTT.

This clonotype was counted many times. This chain uses TRBV20-1 with TRBJ1-1, with D possibly matching TRBD1 (5 bases). V lost 6 bases, J lost 0 bases, and 14 bases lay in between. This CDR3 spans 14 amino acids. Germline-derived CDR1 and CDR2 are DFQATT and SNEGSKA (reference sequence). CDR3 region: CSAGVGAVNTEAFF. DNA for the CDR3: TGCAGTGCCGGGGTTGGGGCAGTGAACACTGAAGCTTTCTTT.

The chain couples TRBV9 to TRBJ2-3; 8 bases match TRBD2. The germline CDR1 and CDR2 sequences are SGDLS and YYNGEE. Losses at the gene ends were 0 bases for V and 3 bases for J; bases not matched to a gene: 6. This CDR3 comprises 16 residues. The CDR3 DNA follows: TGTGCCAGCAGCGTAGAGCGGGAGAGTGGGACAGATACGCAGTATTTT. It is translated as CASSVERESGTDTQYF.

The genes are TRBV29-1 and TRBJ1-1; the D gene is possibly TRBD1 (5 bases). Trimming shortened V by 5 bases and J by 1 base, and 20 bases separated the two germline ends. The CDR3 length is 16 residues. CDR1 SQVTM and CDR2 ANQGSEA come from the germline V gene. For the CDR3, the DNA is TGCAGCGTTCCCCGATCTGGCGGGACCGGGAACACTGAAGCTTTCTTT. Its protein is CSVPRSGGTGNTEAFF.

Points on this clonotype: A much larger clone lies one base from this, so it may be a read error. This sequence joins TRBV6-2 or TRBV6-3 and TRBJ2-3; D might be TRBD1 or TRBD2, each matching 5 bases. CDR1 is MNHEY and CDR2 is SVGEGT in the germline V gene. Between the trimmed V and J ends, which lost 7 bases and 10 bases, there was a span of 18 bases. The CDR3 has 13 amino acids. The CDR3 DNA sequence: TGTGCCAGCACCTACGCCAGGCAGGGAGCGCAGTATTTT. Residues: CASTYARQGAQYF.

In this sample, this clonotype turned up many times. The CDR3 here is CASMPGLGNYNEQFF. CDR3 coding DNA: TGTGCCAGCATGCCGGGACTAGGAAACTACAATGAGCAGTTCTTC. The J gene is TRBJ2-1, the V gene TRBV7-2; 8 bases map to TRBD2. Germline values: CDR1 SGHTA, CDR2 FQGNSA. The CDR3 is made up of 15 amino acids. Trimming cost V 7 bases and J 3 bases; bases outside gene matches: 8.

This clonotype has at least ten counts. The chain uses TRBV28 and TRBJ2-1; D perhaps matches TRBD1 (6 bases). There are 12 residues in the CDR3. Trimming removed 5 bases from V and 9 bases from J, with 11 bases in between. Per germline, CDR1 MDHEN and CDR2 SYDVKM. The CDR3 loop is CASSNRVLEQFF. CDR3 bases: TGTGCCAGCAGTAACAGGGTCCTTGAGCAGTTCTTC. The variable domain in full, completed from reference TRBV28 and TRBJ2-1, reads DVKVTQSSRYLVKRTGEKVFLECVQDMDHENMFWYRQDPGLGLRLIYFSYDVKMKEKGDIPEGYSVSREKKERFSLILESASTNQTSMYLCASSNRVLEQFFGPGTRLTVL.

This clonotype was observed a few times. This chain connects TRBV6-1 to TRBJ1-1; the D gene is possibly TRBD1 (5 bases). The CDR3 is 14 residues long. Trimming pared 6 bases from V and 5 bases from J, leaving 16 bases between. CDR1 and CDR2 from the germline V gene are MNHNS and SASEGT. The CDR3 protein is CASSLYVGGTEAFF. CDR3 nucleotide sequence: TGTGCCAGCAGCCTGTACGTTGGGGGGACTGAAGCTTTCTTT.

This clonotype came up a few times. The rearrangement uses TRBV29-1 and TRBJ2-1; 8 bases fit TRBD2. The CDR3 has 13 amino acids. Trimming removed 6 bases from V and 2 bases from J; junction bases left unmatched: 3. CDR1 and CDR2 from the germline V gene are SQVTM and ANQGSEA. CDR3 in amino acids: CSVQGLAYNEQFF. Written as DNA, the CDR3 is TGCAGCGTCCAGGGACTAGCCTACAATGAGCAGTTCTTC.

This clonotype was recorded many times. The V gene is TRBV18, the J gene TRBJ2-1; D tentatively fits TRBD1 or TRBD2 (5 bases each). Germline CDR1 is KGHSH and CDR2 is LQKENI. The CDR3 is 14 residues long. V was cut by 6 bases and J by 4 bases, with 13 bases left in between. The CDR3 is CASSWGEGYNEQFF. The CDR3 bases are TGTGCCAGCTCCTGGGGCGAGGGATACAATGAGCAGTTCTTC. Full variable domain (remainder filled in from reference TRBV18 and TRBJ2-1): NAGVMQNPRHLVRRRGQEARLRCSPMKGHSHVYWYRQLPEEGLKFMVYLQKENIIDESGMPKERFSAEFPKEGPSILRIQQVVRGDSAAYFCASSWGEGYNEQFFGPGTRLTVL.